This entry lists 13 T cell receptor beta chains sequenced from one sample in a study of response to subunit inactivated influenza vaccine. TCRdb used MiXCR to reprocess the RT-PCR reads, holding one entry per CDR3 protein. This sample has roughly 670,000 distinct CDR3 sequences, with roughly 15% found just once. Sample: PBMCs from blood, taken 14 to 15 days before vaccination. The receptor set was obtained from a man aged 45-60 years who received an inactivated influenza vaccine.

The chain is built from TRBV6-1 and TRBJ2-7, with 9 positions matching TRBD1. Germline CDR1 MNHNS, CDR2 SASEGT. V lost 6 bases to trimming and J lost 5 bases; unmatched junction nucleotides: 8. This CDR3 spans 14 amino acids. The CDR3 spells CASRGTGSSNEQYF. The CDR3 DNA sequence: TGTGCCAGCAGGGGGACAGGGTCTAGCAACGAGCAGTACTTC.

This clonotype has ten or more counts. CDR3 nucleotide sequence: TGTGCCAGCAGCGGGGGGACTAGCGGGATGCAGTATTTT. This gives the protein CASSGGTSGMQYF. The rearrangement uses TRBV9 and TRBJ2-3, with TRBD2 matching 13 bases. V lost 3 bases, J lost 11 bases, and 3 bases stayed unmatched. The CDR3 has 13 residues. CDR1 is SGDLS, CDR2 YYNGEE, per germline.

The table lists this clonotype with a few counts. V is TRBV20-1 and J is TRBJ2-7, with TRBD1 matching over 7 bases. Germline V gene data show CDR1 as DFQATT and CDR2 as SNEGSKA (reference sequence). This CDR3 has 14 amino acids. V gave up 5 bases and J gave up 7 bases; unmatched junction bases: 14. DNA for the CDR3: TGCAGTGCTGAAGGGACAGACAGGCTCGGGGAGCAGTACTTC. Amino acids: CSAEGTDRLGEQYF.

This clonotype was detected only a few times. V gene TRBV6-1 combines with J gene TRBJ1-5; D is unresolved. CDR3 length equals 14 residues. Trimming removed 3 bases at V and 5 bases at J, with 11 bases between. Per the germline V gene, CDR1 is MNHNS and CDR2 is SASEGT. CDR3 DNA: TGTGCCAGCAGTGAGTTGGGTGAGGATCAGCCCCAGCATTTT. Protein sequence: CASSELGEDQPQHF.

This clonotype has a count of ten or more. This rearrangement joins TRBV20-1 to TRBJ2-7; D is unclear. This CDR3 contains 10 residues. Germline V gene sequence: CDR1 DFQATT, CDR2 SNEGSKA (reference sequence). CDR3 nucleotide sequence: TGCAGCGCGTTAAAAATGGAGCAGTACTTC. It encodes CSALKMEQYF.

V and J are TRBV7-9 and TRBJ2-5; the match to TRBD2 covers 10 bases. The germline V gene encodes CDR1 SEHNR and CDR2 FQNEAQ (reference sequence). V lost 3 bases to trimming and J lost 2 bases; unmatched junction nucleotides: 6. There are 16 residues in the CDR3. CDR3 loop: CASSLPAGGRQETQYF. DNA for the CDR3: TGTGCCAGCAGCTTGCCAGCGGGGGGGAGGCAAGAGACCCAGTACTTC.

The chain employs TRBV5-1 and TRBJ2-5; D is unresolved. This CDR3 contains 14 residues. Between the trimmed V and J ends, which lost 1 base and 2 bases, there was a span of 9 bases. Germline CDR1 and CDR2: SGHRS and YFSETQ. CDR3 sequence reads: CASSLNTRQETQYF. The DNA for the CDR3 is TGCGCCAGCAGCTTGAACACAAGGCAAGAGACCCAGTACTTC.

The V call is TRBV21-1, the J call TRBJ2-7; the DNA was not used to check the table's D call, TRBD1. TRBV21-1 is listed as a pseudogene. The length of the CDR3 is 11 residues. CDR3 sequence: CASSNRTRQYF. CDR3 bases: TGTGCCAGCAGCAACAGGACAAGGCAGTACTTC.

The gene calls are TRBV5-5 and TRBJ2-7, with D possibly TRBD2 on 6 matching bases. V was pared by 6 bases and J by 5 bases, with 21 bases between. Germline loops: CDR1 SGHKS, CDR2 YYEKEE (reference sequence). The length of the CDR3 is 15 residues. The CDR3 DNA sequence: TGTGCCAGCATCCCCGTCGAGCGGGTATCGGACGAGCAGTACTTC. This codes for CASIPVERVSDEQYF.

The chain uses TRBV7-2 and TRBJ1-1, with 11 bases lining up with TRBD1. CDR1 is SGHTA, CDR2 FQGNSA, per germline. V lost 0 bases, J lost 8 bases, and 2 bases stayed unmatched. The CDR3 runs to 14 residues. The CDR3 region is CASSLAGTGGEAFF. The CDR3 coding sequence is TGTGCCAGCAGCTTAGCAGGGACAGGGGGGGAAGCTTTCTTT.

This clonotype was detected only a few times. The chain uses TRBV20-1 and TRBJ2-4; 7 bases map to TRBD1. This CDR3 has 14 residues. V was pared by 1 base and J by 8 bases, with 8 bases of the junction left unmatched. Germline V gene data show CDR1 as DFQATT and CDR2 as SNEGSKA (reference sequence). This CDR3 is CSARGSVGGYIQYF. The DNA for the CDR3 is TGCAGTGCTAGAGGGTCGGTAGGGGGCTACATTCAGTACTTC.

This clonotype was counted only a few times. The rearrangement joins TRBV2 to TRBJ2-5; D may be TRBD1 (6 bases). The CDR3 loop spans 13 amino acids. Trimming removed 9 bases at V and 3 bases at J, with 14 bases between. The V gene's germline CDR1 is SNHLY and CDR2 FYNNEI. CDR3 coding DNA: TGTGCCAGGGGTCGAGGGACAAAAGAGACCCAGTACTTC. Amino acid sequence: CARGRGTKETQYF.

There are many counts of this clonotype. The genes are TRBV4-3 and TRBJ2-1; D not resolved. Looked up from germline, CDR1 is LGHNA and CDR2 is YSLEER. Trimming pared 0 bases from V and 2 bases from J, leaving 8 bases between. This CDR3 spans 15 amino acids. This chain's CDR3 is CASSQDWQTYNEQFF. The CDR3 DNA is TGCGCCAGCAGCCAAGATTGGCAGACCTACAATGAGCAGTTCTTC.